Included here is one T cell receptor (beta chain) sequence, with context. Its cognate antigen is unknown. The CDR3 length is 15 residues. Germline CDR1 reads SGHVS; CDR2 reads FNYEAQ. The germline V and J ends were trimmed by 1 base and 6 bases, with 15 bases remaining between them. CD45RO-negative cells were positively selected for CCR7, leaving out terminally differentiated effector memory CD45RA+ cells. Sequencing was performed with immunoSEQ multiplex PCR; in TCRdb, only in-frame clones are kept and a portion is missing. The sample shows about 2.1 million clones, just under 95% of them seen only once. The data were obtained in a study of shared clonotypes between healthy human individuals. Study-level points and caveats: Around 4.7% was the fraction of naive CD4 clonotypes found shared across a few donors.

Specimen: naive CD8+ T cells from PBMCs. This clonotype was sampled from a man in his late teens or twenties in good health. Some clones in this sample may be carry-over from other donors' samples. This chain uses TRBV7-6 with TRBJ1-1; D gene unclear. DNA for the CDR3: TGTGCCAGCAGCTTAGGGCGGGGTCTTCACCCTGAAGCTTTCTTT. Translated: CASSLGRGLHPEAFF.